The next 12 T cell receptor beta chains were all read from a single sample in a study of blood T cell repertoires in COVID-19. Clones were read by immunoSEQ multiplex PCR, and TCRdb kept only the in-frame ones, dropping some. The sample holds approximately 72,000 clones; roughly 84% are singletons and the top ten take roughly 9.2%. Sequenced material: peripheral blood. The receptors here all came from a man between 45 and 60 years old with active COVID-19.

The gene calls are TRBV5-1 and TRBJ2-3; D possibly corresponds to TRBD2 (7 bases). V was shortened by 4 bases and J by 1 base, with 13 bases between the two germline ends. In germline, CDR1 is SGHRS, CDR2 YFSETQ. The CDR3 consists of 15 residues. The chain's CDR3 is CASSARGGGTDTQYF. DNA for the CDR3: TGCGCCAGCAGCGCAAGAGGGGGGGGCACAGATACGCAGTATTTT. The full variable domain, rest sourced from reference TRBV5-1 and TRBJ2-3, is KAGVTQTPRYLIKTRGQQVTLSCSPISGHRSVSWYQQTPGQGLQFLFEYFSETQRNKGNFPGRFSGRQFSNSRSEMNVSTLELGDSALYLCASSARGGGTDTQYFGPGTRLTVL.

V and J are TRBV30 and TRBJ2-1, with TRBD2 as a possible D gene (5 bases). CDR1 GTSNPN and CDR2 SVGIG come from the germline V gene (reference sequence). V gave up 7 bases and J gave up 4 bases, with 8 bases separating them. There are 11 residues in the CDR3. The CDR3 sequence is CASGEYNEQFF. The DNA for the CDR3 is TGTGCCTCCGGGGAATACAATGAGCAGTTCTTC. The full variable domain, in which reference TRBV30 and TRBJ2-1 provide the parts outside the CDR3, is SQTIHQWPATLVQPVGSPLSLECTVEGTSNPNLYWYRQAAGRGLQLLFYSVGIGQISSEVPQNLSASRPQDRQFILSSKKLLLSDSGFYLCASGEYNEQFFGPGTRLTVL.

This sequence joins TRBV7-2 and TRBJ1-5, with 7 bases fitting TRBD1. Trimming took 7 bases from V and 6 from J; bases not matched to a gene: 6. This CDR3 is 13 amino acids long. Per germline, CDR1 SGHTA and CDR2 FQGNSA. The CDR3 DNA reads TGTGCCAGCACCAGGGGGTACGGTCAGCCCCAGCATTTT. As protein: CASTRGYGQPQHF.

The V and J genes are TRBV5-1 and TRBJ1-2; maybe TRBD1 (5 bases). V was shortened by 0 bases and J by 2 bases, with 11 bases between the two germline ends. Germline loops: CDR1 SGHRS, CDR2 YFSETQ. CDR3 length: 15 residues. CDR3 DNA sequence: TGCGCCAGCAGCTTGGGGGGCACCGCAAACTATGGCTACACCTTC. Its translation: CASSLGGTANYGYTF.

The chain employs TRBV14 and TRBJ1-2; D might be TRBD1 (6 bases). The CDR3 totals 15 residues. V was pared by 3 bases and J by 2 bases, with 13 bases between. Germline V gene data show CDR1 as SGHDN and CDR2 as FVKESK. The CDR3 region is CASSHPGVTNYGYTF. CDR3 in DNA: TGTGCCAGCAGCCACCCAGGGGTGACAAACTATGGCTACACCTTC. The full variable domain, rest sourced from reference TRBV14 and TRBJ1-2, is EAGVTQFPSHSVIEKGQTVTLRCDPISGHDNLYWYRRVMGKEIKFLLHFVKESKQDESGMPNNRFLAERTGGTYSTLKVQPAELEDSGVYFCASSHPGVTNYGYTFGSGTRLTVV.

The CDR3 loop reads CAWSVPGSETQYF. CDR3 nucleotide sequence: TGTGCCTGGAGTGTACCAGGCAGCGAGACCCAGTACTTC. This chain links TRBV30 with TRBJ2-5; D gene ambiguous. The germline gives CDR1 GTSNPN, CDR2 SVGIG (reference sequence). Trimming stripped 0 bases from V and 5 bases from J, with 10 bases between. The CDR3 length is 13 residues.

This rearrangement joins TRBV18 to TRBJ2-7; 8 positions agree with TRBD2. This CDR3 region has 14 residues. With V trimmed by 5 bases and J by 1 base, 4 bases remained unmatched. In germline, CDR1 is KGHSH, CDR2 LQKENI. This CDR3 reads CASSSGGFSYEQYF. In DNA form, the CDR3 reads TGTGCCAGCTCAAGCGGGGGATTTTCCTACGAGCAGTACTTC.

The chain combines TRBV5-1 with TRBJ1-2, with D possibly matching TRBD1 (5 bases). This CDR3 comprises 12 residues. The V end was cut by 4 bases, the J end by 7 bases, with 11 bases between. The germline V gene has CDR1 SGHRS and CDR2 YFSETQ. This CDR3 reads CASSTPRGGYTF. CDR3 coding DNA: TGCGCCAGCAGCACCCCTAGGGGTGGCTACACCTTC. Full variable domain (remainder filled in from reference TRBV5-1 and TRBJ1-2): KAGVTQTPRYLIKTRGQQVTLSCSPISGHRSVSWYQQTPGQGLQFLFEYFSETQRNKGNFPGRFSGRQFSNSRSEMNVSTLELGDSALYLCASSTPRGGYTFGSGTRLTVV.

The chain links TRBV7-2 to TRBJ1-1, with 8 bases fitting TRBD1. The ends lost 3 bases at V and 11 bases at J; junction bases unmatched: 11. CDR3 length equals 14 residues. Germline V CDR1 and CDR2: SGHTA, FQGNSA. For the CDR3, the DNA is TGTGCCAGCAGCTTCCCAGACAGGGGAGGAATGGCTTTCTTT. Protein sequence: CASSFPDRGGMAFF.

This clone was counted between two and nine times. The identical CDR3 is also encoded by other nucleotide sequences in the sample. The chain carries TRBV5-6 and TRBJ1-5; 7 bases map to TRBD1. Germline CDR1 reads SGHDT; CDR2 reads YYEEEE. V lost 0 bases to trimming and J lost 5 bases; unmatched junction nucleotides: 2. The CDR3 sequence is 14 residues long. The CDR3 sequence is CASSLAGGDQPQHF. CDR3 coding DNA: TGTGCCAGCAGCTTGGCAGGGGGAGATCAGCCCCAGCATTTT. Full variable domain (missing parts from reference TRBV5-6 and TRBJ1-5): DAGVTQSPTHLIKTRGQQVTLRCSPKSGHDTVSWYQQALGQGPQFIFQYYEEEERQRGNFPDRFSGHQFPNYSSELNVNALLLGDSALYLCASSLAGGDQPQHFGDGTRLSIL.

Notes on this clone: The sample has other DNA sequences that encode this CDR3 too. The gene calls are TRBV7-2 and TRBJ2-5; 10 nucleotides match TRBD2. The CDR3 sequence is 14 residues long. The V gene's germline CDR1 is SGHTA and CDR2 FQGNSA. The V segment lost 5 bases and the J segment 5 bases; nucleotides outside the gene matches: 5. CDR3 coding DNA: TGTGCCAGCAGCCCGGGACTAGCGCGGGAGACCCAGTACTTC. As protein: CASSPGLARETQYF.

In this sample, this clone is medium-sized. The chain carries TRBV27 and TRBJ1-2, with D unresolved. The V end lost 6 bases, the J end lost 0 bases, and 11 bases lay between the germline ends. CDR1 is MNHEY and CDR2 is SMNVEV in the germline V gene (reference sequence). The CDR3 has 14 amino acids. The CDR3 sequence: CASRPSVPNYGYTF. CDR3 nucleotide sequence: TGTGCCAGCAGGCCCAGTGTTCCTAACTATGGCTACACCTTC.